These 3 T cell receptor beta chains share one sample of origin, sequenced in a study of beta chain features in type 1 diabetes. The authors reverse transcribed all of the isolated RNA, so sequencing captured expressed TCRB transcripts. The data were produced by immunoSEQ multiplex PCR, yet TCRdb's version contains in-frame clones alone and is incomplete. The sample lists around 500,000 clones, about 30% occurring once. Sequenced sample: naive CD4+ T cells from blood. Receptors were obtained from a man younger than 30 in good health.

The sample holds a few counts of this clone. The chain uses TRBV7-9 and TRBJ2-3, with TRBD1 identical over 10 bases. This CDR3 has 16 residues. Germline values: CDR1 SEHNR, CDR2 FQNEAQ (reference sequence). Trimming cost V 6 bases and J 5 bases; bases outside gene matches: 11. CDR3 in DNA: TGTGCCAGCAGGCACACGGCCCGGACAGGGGGAGATACGCAGTATTTT. It is translated as CASRHTARTGGDTQYF. Complete variable domain (other parts from reference TRBV7-9 and TRBJ2-3): DTGVSQNPRHKITKRGQNVTFRCDPISEHNRLYWYRQTLGQGPEFLTYFQNEAQLEKSRLLSDRFSAERPKGSFSTLEIQRTEQGDSAMYLCASRHTARTGGDTQYFGPGTRLTVL.

This clone has only a few counts. The chain carries TRBV28 and TRBJ1-4; D uncertain. This CDR3 has 10 amino acids. The V gene lost 9 bases and the J gene lost 8 bases, with 7 bases spanning the gap. Germline loops: CDR1 MDHEN, CDR2 SYDVKM. In DNA form, the CDR3 reads TGTGCCAGTGGCAGCGAAAAACTGTTTTTT. It codes for CASGSEKLFF. Together with reference TRBV28 and TRBJ1-4, the CDR3 gives the full variable domain: DVKVTQSSRYLVKRTGEKVFLECVQDMDHENMFWYRQDPGLGLRLIYFSYDVKMKEKGDIPEGYSVSREKKERFSLILESASTNQTSMYLCASGSEKLFFGSGTQLSVL.

This chain joins TRBV5-1 and TRBJ1-4; D is unresolved. V was shortened by 4 bases and J by 8 bases, with 15 bases between the two germline ends. CDR1 is SGHRS, CDR2 YFSETQ, per germline. This CDR3 contains 14 residues. The chain's CDR3 is CASSRLPGNEKLFF. DNA for the CDR3: TGCGCCAGCAGCCGCCTCCCGGGAAACGAAAAACTGTTTTTT. Complete variable domain (other parts from reference TRBV5-1 and TRBJ1-4): KAGVTQTPRYLIKTRGQQVTLSCSPISGHRSVSWYQQTPGQGLQFLFEYFSETQRNKGNFPGRFSGRQFSNSRSEMNVSTLELGDSALYLCASSRLPGNEKLFFGSGTQLSVL.